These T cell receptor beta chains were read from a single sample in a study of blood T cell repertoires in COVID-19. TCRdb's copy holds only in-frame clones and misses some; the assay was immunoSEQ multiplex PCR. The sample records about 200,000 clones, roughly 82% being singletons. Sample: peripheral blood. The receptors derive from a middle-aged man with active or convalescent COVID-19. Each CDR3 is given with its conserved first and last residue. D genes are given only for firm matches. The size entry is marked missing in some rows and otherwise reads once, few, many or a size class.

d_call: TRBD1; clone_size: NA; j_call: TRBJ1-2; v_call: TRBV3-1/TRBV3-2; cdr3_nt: TGTGCCAGCAGCCCTTCACAGGGACAGGGGCATGGCTACACCTTC; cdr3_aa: CASSPSQGQGHGYTF
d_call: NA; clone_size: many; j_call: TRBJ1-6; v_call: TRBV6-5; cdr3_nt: TGTGCCAGCAGTTACGGGTCGGGGGCACCCCTCCACTTT; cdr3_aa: CASSYGSGAPLHF
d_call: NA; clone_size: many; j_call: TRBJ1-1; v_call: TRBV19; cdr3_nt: TGTGCCAGTACCCGAGGAGAGTACACTGAAGCTTTCTTT; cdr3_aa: CASTRGEYTEAFF
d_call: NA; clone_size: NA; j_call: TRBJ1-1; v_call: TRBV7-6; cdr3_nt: TGTGCCAGCACCCAAAACCAGGGCCCGGATTTCGCTGAAGCTTTCTTT; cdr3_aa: CASTQNQGPDFAEAFF
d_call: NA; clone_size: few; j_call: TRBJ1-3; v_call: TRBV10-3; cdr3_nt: TGTGCCATCAGTGAGTCAACCTACTCTGGAAACACCATATATTTT; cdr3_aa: CAISESTYSGNTIYF
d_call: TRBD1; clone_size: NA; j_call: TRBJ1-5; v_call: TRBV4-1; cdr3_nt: TGCGCCAGCAGCGGACAGGGTGGGAATCAGCCCCAGCATTTT; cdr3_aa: CASSGQGGNQPQHF
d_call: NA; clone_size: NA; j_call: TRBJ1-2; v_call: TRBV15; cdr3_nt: TGTGCCACCAGCAGAGATATGGGAGAGGGGGTGGACTATGGCTACACCTTC; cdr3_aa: CATSRDMGEGVDYGYTF
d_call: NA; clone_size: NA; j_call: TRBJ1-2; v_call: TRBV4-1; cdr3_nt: TGCGCCAGCAGCCAAGGTAGAGCAGGGCAGAATCACGGCTACACCTTC; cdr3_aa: CASSQGRAGQNHGYTF
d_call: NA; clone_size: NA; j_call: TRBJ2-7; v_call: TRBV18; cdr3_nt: TGTGCCAGCTCGACCGGGACAAGTAACTACGAGCAGTACTTC; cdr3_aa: CASSTGTSNYEQYF
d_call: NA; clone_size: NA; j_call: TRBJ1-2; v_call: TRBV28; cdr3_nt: TGTGCCAGCAGTACCCCCGCCGGGGGGGACTATGGCTACACCTTC; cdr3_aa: CASSTPAGGDYGYTF
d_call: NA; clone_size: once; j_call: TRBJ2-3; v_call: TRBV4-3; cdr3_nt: TGCGCCAGCAGCCAAGCCGCCCGGGACTCGCCCCTCACAGATACGCAGTATTTT; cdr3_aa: CASSQAARDSPLTDTQYF
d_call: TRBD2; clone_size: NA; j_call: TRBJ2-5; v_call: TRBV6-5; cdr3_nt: TGTGCCAGCCAAGCCGGGACTAGCGCGGAAGAGACCCAGTACTTC; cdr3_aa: CASQAGTSAEETQYF
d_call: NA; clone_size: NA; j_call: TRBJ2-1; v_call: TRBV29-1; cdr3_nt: TGCAGCGTTGAAGATCTGGACAGCCCATGGCATGAGCAGTTCTTC; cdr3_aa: CSVEDLDSPWHEQFF
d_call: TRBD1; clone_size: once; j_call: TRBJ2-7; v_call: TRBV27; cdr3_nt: TGTGCCAGCAGTTCCCCAGGGACAGGGGGCGACGAGCAGTACTTC; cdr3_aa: CASSSPGTGGDEQYF
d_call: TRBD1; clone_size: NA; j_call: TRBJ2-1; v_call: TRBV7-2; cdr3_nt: TGTGCCAGCAGCTTCGGACAGGCTAACAATGAGCAGTTCTTC; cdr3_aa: CASSFGQANNEQFF
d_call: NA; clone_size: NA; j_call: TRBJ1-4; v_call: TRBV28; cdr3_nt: TGTGCCAGCAGTCCACAGGGAGAAAAACTGTTTTTT; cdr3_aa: CASSPQGEKLFF
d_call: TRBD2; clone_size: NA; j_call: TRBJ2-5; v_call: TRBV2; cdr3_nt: TGTGCCAGCAGTGACTACCCGGGAGGATCCCAAGAGACCCAGTACTTC; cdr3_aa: CASSDYPGGSQETQYF
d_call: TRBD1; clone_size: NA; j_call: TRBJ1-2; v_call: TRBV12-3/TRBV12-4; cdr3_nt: TGTGCCAGCAGTTTAGTGACAGGGGGCGGCTACACCTTC; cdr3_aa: CASSLVTGGGYTF
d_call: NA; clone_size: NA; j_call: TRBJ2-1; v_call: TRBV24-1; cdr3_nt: TGTGCCACCAGTGATGAGACTAGATTAAACAATGAGCAGTTCTTC; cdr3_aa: CATSDETRLNNEQFF
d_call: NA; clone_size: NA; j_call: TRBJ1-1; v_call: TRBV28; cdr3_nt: TGTGCCAGCAGCCTATGGACGGGAGGCGCTGAAGCTTTCTTT; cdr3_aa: CASSLWTGGAEAFF
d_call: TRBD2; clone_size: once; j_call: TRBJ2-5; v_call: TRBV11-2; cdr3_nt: TGTGCCAGCAGCGGAGGGGGACTAGCGACCGAGACCCAGTACTTC; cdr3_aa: CASSGGGLATETQYF
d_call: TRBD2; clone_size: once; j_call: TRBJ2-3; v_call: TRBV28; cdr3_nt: TGTGCCAGCAGTCCACAACAGGGATTAGCGGGAGGGAGAAAGCAGTATTTT; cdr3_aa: CASSPQQGLAGGRKQYF
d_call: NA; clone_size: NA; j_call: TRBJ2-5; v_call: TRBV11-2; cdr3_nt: TGTGCCAGCAGCTTAAATCGGGAGACCCAGTACTTC; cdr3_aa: CASSLNRETQYF
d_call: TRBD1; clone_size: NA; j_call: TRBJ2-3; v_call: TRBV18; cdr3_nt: TGTGCCAGCTCACCGGTGACAGGGGGCACAGATACGCAGTATTTT; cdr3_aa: CASSPVTGGTDTQYF
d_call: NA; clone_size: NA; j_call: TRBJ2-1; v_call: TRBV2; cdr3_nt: TGTGCCAGCAGTGAAGCGGGAGGCAATGAGCAGTTCTTC; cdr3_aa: CASSEAGGNEQFF
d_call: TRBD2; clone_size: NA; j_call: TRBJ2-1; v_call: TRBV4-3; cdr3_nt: TGCGCCAGCAGCCCCATACGTTATACTAGCGGGGGGCCCAGCTCCTACAATGAGCAGTTCTTC; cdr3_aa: CASSPIRYTSGGPSSYNEQFF
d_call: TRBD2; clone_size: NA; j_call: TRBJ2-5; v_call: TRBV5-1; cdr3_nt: TGCGCCAGCAGCTTGGGTGTAGCGGGGGCAGCCCAAGAGACCCAGTACTTC; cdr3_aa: CASSLGVAGAAQETQYF
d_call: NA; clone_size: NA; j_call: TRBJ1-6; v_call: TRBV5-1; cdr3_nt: TGCGCCAGCGCCTCGCTAGATGGTTCACCCCTCCACTTT; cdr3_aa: CASASLDGSPLHF
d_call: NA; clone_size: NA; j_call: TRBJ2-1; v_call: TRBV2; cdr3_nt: TGTGCCAGCAGTCTCTCGGAGGAGCAGTTCTTC; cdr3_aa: CASSLSEEQFF
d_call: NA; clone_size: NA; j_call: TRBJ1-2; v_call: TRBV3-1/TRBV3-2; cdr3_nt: TGTGCCAGCAGCCAAGGAGGGAACGGCTACACCTTC; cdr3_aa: CASSQGGNGYTF
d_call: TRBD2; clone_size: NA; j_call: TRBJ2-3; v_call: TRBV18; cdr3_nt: TGTGCCAGCTCCCAGACTAGCGGGGCCAGCACAGATACGCAGTATTTT; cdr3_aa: CASSQTSGASTDTQYF
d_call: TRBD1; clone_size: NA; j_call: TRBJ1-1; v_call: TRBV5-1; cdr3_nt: TGCGCCAGCAGCTTGTTACAGGGGGCGGCTGAAGCTTTCTTT; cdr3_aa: CASSLLQGAAEAFF
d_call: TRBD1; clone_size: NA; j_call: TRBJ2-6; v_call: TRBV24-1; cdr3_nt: TGTGCCACCAGTGAGGCGGGGACAGGGGGTGCCGCTGGGGCCAACGTCCTGACTTTC; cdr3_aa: CATSEAGTGGAAGANVLTF
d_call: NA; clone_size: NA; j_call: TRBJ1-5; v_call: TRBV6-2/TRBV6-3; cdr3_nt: TGTGCCAGCAGTTACTTGGGTAGCTGGCAGCCCCAGCATTTT; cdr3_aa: CASSYLGSWQPQHF
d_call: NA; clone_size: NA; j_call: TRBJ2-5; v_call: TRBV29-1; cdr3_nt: TGCAGCGTGAACAGTGTTGAGGAGACCCAGTACTTC; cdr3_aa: CSVNSVEETQYF
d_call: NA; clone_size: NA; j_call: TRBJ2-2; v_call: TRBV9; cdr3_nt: TGTGCCAGCAGCGGCCCACACCCGACGACACTCACCGGGGAGCTGTTTTTT; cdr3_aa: CASSGPHPTTLTGELFF
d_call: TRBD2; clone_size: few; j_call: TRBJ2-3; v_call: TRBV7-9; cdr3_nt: TGTGCCAGCAGCTTATCCCTAGCGGGGACTAGCCTATTCACAGATACGCAGTATTTT; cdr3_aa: CASSLSLAGTSLFTDTQYF
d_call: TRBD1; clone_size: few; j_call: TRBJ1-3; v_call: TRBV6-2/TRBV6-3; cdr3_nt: TGTGCCAGCAGTTTCCCAGGGACAGGAATCTCTGGAAACACCATATATTTT; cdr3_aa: CASSFPGTGISGNTIYF
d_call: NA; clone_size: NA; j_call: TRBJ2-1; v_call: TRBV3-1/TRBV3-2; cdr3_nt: TGTGCCAGCAGCCAATCTGAAAGGAGACTAGATATCGATGAGCAGTTCTTC; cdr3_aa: CASSQSERRLDIDEQFF
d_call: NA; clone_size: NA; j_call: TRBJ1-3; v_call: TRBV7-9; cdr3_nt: TGTGCCAGCAGCTTATTCCTCCCTTCTGGAAACACCATATATTTT; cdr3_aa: CASSLFLPSGNTIYF
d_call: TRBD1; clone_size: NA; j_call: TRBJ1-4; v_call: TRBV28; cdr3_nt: TGTGCCAGCAGTTTAAAGGACAGGCTGTTTTTT; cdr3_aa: CASSLKDRLFF
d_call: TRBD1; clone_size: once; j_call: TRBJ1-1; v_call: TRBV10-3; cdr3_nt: TGTGCCATCAGTGATCCTGGACAGGGGTATGGCGTGAACACTGAAGCTTTCTTT; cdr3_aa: CAISDPGQGYGVNTEAFF
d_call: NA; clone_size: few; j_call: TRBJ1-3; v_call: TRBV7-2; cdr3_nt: TGTGCCAGCAGCTCGCGGCCTGGAAACACCATATATTTT; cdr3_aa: CASSSRPGNTIYF
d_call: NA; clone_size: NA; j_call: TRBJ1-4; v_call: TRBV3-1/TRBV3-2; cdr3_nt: TGTGCCAGCAGCCATCGGACTAATGAAAAACTGTTTTTT; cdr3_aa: CASSHRTNEKLFF
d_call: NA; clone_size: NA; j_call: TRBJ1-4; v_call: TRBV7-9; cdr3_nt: TGTGCCAGCAGCTTAGTCGTCAATTCCTTTGCAACTAATGAAAAGCTGTTTTTT; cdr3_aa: CASSLVVNSFATNEKLFF